This T cell receptor (beta chain) is from a study of blood T cell repertoires in COVID-19. The CDR3 consists of 15 residues. Germline V lookup: CDR1 SQVTM, CDR2 ANQGSEA. Trimming stripped 4 bases from V and 3 bases from J, with 17 bases between. TCRdb's copy holds only in-frame clones and misses some; the assay was immunoSEQ multiplex PCR. The profile covers 60,000 or so clones, with roughly 70% appearing a single time and 51% taken by the ten largest. Allocation to cohorts depended on clinical history reported by the participants. Each exposed participant met a COVID-19 case in the 2 weeks preceding study entry.

This clonotype originated in an older woman who had been exposed to COVID-19. Sequenced material: PBMCs or T cells enriched from blood (not recorded which). The chain has TRBV29-1 and TRBJ2-3; weak D call: TRBD2 (6 bases). CDR3 sequence (DNA): TGCAGCGTTGGAACCGGGGGTTTGGGAACAGATACGCAGTATTTT. Translation: CSVGTGGLGTDTQYF.